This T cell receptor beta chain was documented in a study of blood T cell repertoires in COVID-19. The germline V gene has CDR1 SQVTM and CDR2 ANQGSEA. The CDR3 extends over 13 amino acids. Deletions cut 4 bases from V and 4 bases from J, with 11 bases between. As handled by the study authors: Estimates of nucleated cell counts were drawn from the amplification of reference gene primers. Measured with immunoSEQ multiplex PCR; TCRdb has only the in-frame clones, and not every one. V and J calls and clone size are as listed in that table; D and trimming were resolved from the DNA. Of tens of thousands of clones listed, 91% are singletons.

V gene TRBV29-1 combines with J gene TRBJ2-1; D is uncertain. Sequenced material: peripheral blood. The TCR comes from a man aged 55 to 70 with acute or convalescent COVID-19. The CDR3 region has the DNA TGCAGCGTTGGCGAGGATCGTTACAATGAGCAGTTCTTC. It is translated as CSVGEDRYNEQFF.